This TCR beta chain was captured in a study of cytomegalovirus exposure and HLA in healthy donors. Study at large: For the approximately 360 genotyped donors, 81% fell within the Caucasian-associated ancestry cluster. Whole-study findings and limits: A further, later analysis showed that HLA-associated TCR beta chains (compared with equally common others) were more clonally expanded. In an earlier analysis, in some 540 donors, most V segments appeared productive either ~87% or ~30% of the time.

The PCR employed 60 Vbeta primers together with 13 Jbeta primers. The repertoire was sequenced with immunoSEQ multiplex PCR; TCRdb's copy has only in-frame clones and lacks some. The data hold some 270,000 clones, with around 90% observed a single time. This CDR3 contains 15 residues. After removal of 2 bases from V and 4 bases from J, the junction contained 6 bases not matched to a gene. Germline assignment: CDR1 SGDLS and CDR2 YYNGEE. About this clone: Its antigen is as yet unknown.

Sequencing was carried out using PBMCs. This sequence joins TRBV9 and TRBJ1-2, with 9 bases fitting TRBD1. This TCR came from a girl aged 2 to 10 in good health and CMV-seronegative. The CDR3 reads CASSVSRTGVYGYTF. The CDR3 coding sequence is TGTGCCAGCAGCGTCTCACGGACAGGGGTCTATGGCTACACCTTC.